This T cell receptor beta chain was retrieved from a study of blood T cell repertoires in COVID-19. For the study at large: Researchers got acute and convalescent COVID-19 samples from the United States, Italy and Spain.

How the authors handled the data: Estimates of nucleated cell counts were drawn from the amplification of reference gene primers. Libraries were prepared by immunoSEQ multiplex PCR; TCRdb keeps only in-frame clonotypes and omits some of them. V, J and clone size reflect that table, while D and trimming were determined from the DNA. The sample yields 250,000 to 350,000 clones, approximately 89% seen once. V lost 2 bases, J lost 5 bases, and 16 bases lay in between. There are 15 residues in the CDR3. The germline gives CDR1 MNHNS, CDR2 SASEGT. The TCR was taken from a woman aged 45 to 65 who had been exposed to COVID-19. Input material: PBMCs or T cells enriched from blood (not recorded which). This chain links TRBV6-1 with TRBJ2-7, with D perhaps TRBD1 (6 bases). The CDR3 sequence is CASSEPRGGLDEQYF. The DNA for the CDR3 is TGTGCCAGCAGTGAACCCCGTGGGGGCCTCGACGAGCAGTACTTC.